Listed here are 20 T cell receptor beta chains from one sample, sequenced in a study of blood T cell repertoires in COVID-19. Method: immunoSEQ multiplex PCR; TCRdb's copy keeps in-frame clones and lacks some. The sample lists about 220,000 clones; around 80% were seen once. Sequencing was performed on peripheral blood. Source of these receptors: a human donor in a cohort sampled during active COVID-19.

This rearrangement joins TRBV28 to TRBJ1-5; perhaps TRBD1 as D (6 bases). CDR1 and CDR2 (germline): MDHEN, SYDVKM. Deletions cut 3 bases from V and 6 bases from J, with 18 bases between. The CDR3 spans 16 residues. The DNA of the CDR3 is TGTGCCAGCAGTTTCTATCCAAGGAGGACAGCTCAGCCCCAGCATTTT. Translated, it gives CASSFYPRRTAQPQHF. Full variable domain (rest looked up from reference TRBV28 and TRBJ1-5): DVKVTQSSRYLVKRTGEKVFLECVQDMDHENMFWYRQDPGLGLRLIYFSYDVKMKEKGDIPEGYSVSREKKERFSLILESASTNQTSMYLCASSFYPRRTAQPQHFGDGTRLSIL.

This clone was seen only once. The V and J genes are TRBV7-9 and TRBJ1-1, with TRBD1 matching 10 bases. Germline V gene sequence: CDR1 SEHNR, CDR2 FQNEAQ (reference sequence). The trim removed 3 bases at V and 8 bases at J, leaving 12 bases unmatched. The CDR3 has 16 residues. CDR3 region: CASSFPTTGGKTEAFF. The DNA for the CDR3 is TGTGCCAGCAGCTTCCCTACGACAGGGGGCAAAACCGAAGCTTTCTTT.

This clone was seen once. The CDR3 loop is CASSEHPTSSSYEQYF. As DNA, the CDR3 is TGTGCCAGCAGCGAGCACCCCACTAGCAGCTCCTACGAGCAGTACTTC. The chain joins TRBV7-2 to TRBJ2-7, with a possible D match to TRBD2 (6 bases). Per the germline V gene, CDR1 is SGHTA and CDR2 is FQGNSA. Trimming left V 5 bases short and J 0 bases short, with 17 bases between. This CDR3 region has 16 residues.

This chain joins TRBV24-1 and TRBJ2-3, with TRBD2 identical over 9 bases. The CDR3 is 14 amino acids. Germline V lookup: CDR1 KGHDR, CDR2 SFDVKD. V shed 3 bases and J 3 bases; nucleotides not matched to a gene: 0. The CDR3 DNA follows: TGTGCCACCAGTGATAGCGGGAGGACAGATACGCAGTATTTT. It yields the protein CATSDSGRTDTQYF.

This chain uses TRBV9 with TRBJ2-1; TRBD2 matches at 15 bases. Germline V gives CDR1 SGDLS, CDR2 YYNGEE. Losses at the gene ends were 3 bases for V and 4 bases for J; bases not matched to a gene: 5. CDR3 length: 17 residues. Here the CDR3 reads CASSARTSGGAYNEQFF. For the CDR3, the DNA is TGTGCCAGCAGCGCCCGGACTAGCGGGGGGGCTTACAATGAGCAGTTCTTC.

The rearrangement uses TRBV6-1 and TRBJ1-1; D ambiguous. Germline CDR1 reads MNHNS; CDR2 reads SASEGT. The CDR3 has 11 residues. Trimming removed 2 bases from V and 10 bases from J, with 8 bases in between. This CDR3 is CASSELGGAFF. The CDR3 nucleotides read TGTGCCAGCAGTGAACTTGGCGGAGCTTTCTTT.

The chain recombines TRBV6-6 with TRBJ1-5, with a possible D match to TRBD1 (6 bases). The CDR3 spans 15 residues. V was shortened by 0 bases and J by 4 bases, with 10 bases between the two germline ends. In germline, CDR1 is MNHNY, CDR2 SVGAGI (reference sequence). CDR3 DNA sequence: TGTGCCAGCAGTTACTCCTCGGACAGTAATCAGCCCCAGCATTTT. Its protein is CASSYSSDSNQPQHF.

This clone came up a few times. The chain links TRBV9 to TRBJ2-1; D gene ambiguous. This CDR3 has 11 amino acids. Trimming took 0 bases from V and 14 from J, leaving 9 bases between them. Germline CDR1 reads SGDLS; CDR2 reads YYNGEE. CDR3 loop: CASSVAGPKFF. The CDR3 bases are TGTGCCAGCAGCGTAGCAGGTCCCAAGTTCTTC.

In the case of this clone: The same CDR3 can be traced to other DNA sequences in this sample. This chain links TRBV3-1 (or the pseudogene TRBV3-2) with TRBJ2-7; 7 bases map to TRBD1. V shed 4 bases, J shed 2 bases, and the junction held 5 bases outside the gene matches. CDR1 and CDR2 from the germline V gene are LGHDT and YNNKEL (reference sequence). CDR3 length equals 14 residues. The CDR3 DNA sequence: TGTGCCAGCAGCCGTGGGACAGTACCCTACGAGCAGTACTTC. It specifies CASSRGTVPYEQYF.

The chain links TRBV5-1 to TRBJ1-4; D is uncertain. The germline gives CDR1 SGHRS, CDR2 YFSETQ. V shed 6 bases and J shed 5 bases, with 8 bases lying between them. This CDR3 is 12 amino acids long. The CDR3 bases are TGCGCCAGCACGTCCGGGAATGAAAAACTGTTTTTT. Translated, it gives CASTSGNEKLFF.

J is TRBJ2-3 and V is TRBV18; perhaps TRBD2 as D (5 bases). The length of the CDR3 is 14 residues. Germline values: CDR1 KGHSH, CDR2 LQKENI. Trimming removed 5 bases from V and 4 bases from J, with 13 bases in between. DNA of the CDR3: TGTGCCAGCTCAAGCGGAAGCCGGGCAGATACGCAGTATTTT. Translating it yields CASSSGSRADTQYF.

The chain employs TRBV5-1 and TRBJ2-7, with 7 bases fitting TRBD1. This CDR3 is 13 amino acids long. Germline values: CDR1 SGHRS, CDR2 YFSETQ. V shed 1 base, J shed 4 bases, and the junction held 2 bases outside the gene matches. CDR3 region: CASSLIQGYEQYF. CDR3 nucleotide sequence: TGCGCCAGCAGCTTGATACAGGGGTACGAGCAGTACTTC.

The gene calls are TRBV2 and TRBJ1-1; no clear D gene. The CDR3 is 14 amino acids. Germline values: CDR1 SNHLY, CDR2 FYNNEI. V was pared by 6 bases and J by 3 bases, with 14 bases between. The CDR3: CASRAGRGYTEAFF. CDR3 coding DNA: TGTGCCAGCAGAGCTGGGAGAGGGTACACTGAAGCTTTCTTT.

J is TRBJ2-2 and V is TRBV19; D not certain. Germline V gene data show CDR1 as LNHDA and CDR2 as SQIVND (reference sequence). This CDR3 region has 12 residues. V was shortened by 4 bases and J by 3 bases, with 3 bases between the two germline ends. The CDR3 here is CASSTDTGELFF. CDR3 nucleotides: TGTGCCAGTAGTACAGACACCGGGGAGCTGTTTTTT. The complete variable domain, with remaining parts taken from reference TRBV19 and TRBJ2-2, reads DGGITQSPKYLFRKEGQNVTLSCEQNLNHDAMYWYRQDPGQGLRLIYYSQIVNDFQKGDIAEGYSVSREKKESFPLTVTSAQKNPTAFYLCASSTDTGELFFGEGSRLTVL.

This chain connects TRBV18 to TRBJ2-2; perhaps TRBD1 as D (6 bases). CDR1 and CDR2 from the germline V gene are KGHSH and LQKENI. The CDR3 runs 16 residues. Trimming pared 6 bases from V and 0 bases from J, leaving 14 bases between. The chain's CDR3 is CASSTQQGPNTGELFF. The CDR3 coding sequence is TGTGCCAGCTCTACGCAACAGGGTCCGAACACCGGGGAGCTGTTTTTT.

The chain uses TRBV30 and TRBJ2-1; 10 nucleotides align to TRBD2. Germline CDR1 and CDR2: GTSNPN and SVGIG (reference sequence). There are 14 residues in the CDR3. V lost 2 bases to trimming and J lost 6 bases; unmatched junction nucleotides: 4. This CDR3 is CAWSPLAGVNEQFF. The CDR3, as DNA: TGTGCCTGGAGTCCCCTAGCGGGGGTCAATGAGCAGTTCTTC.

The rearrangement links TRBV28 to TRBJ1-1; no clear D. The CDR3 totals 11 residues. CDR1 is MDHEN and CDR2 is SYDVKM in the germline V gene. V was trimmed by 6 bases and J by 7 bases, leaving 9 bases between them. CDR3 loop: CASRSPGEAFF. The DNA of the CDR3 is TGTGCCAGCAGGTCTCCCGGTGAAGCTTTCTTT.

V gene TRBV3-1 (or the pseudogene TRBV3-2) combines with J gene TRBJ1-5; TRBD1 agrees at 8 bases. The CDR3 extends over 15 amino acids. In germline, CDR1 is LGHDT, CDR2 YNNKEL (reference sequence). J lost 10 bases, V lost 4 bases, and 12 bases had no gene match. The CDR3 DNA is TGTGCCAGCAGCCTGGGGACAGGCGATTTATCACCCCAGCATTTT. Its protein is CASSLGTGDLSPQHF.

The J gene is TRBJ2-3, the V gene TRBV4-3, with D perhaps TRBD2 (6 bases). Trimming pared 0 bases from V and 6 bases from J, leaving 13 bases between. This CDR3 is built from 15 residues. CDR1 is LGHNA and CDR2 is YSLEER in the germline V gene. CDR3 bases: TGCGCCAGCAGCCAAGATCGACTAGGCCCCGATACGCAGTATTTT. It encodes CASSQDRLGPDTQYF.

This clone was counted once. The chain recombines TRBV28 with TRBJ2-7; TRBD1 matches at 8 bases. Germline values: CDR1 MDHEN, CDR2 SYDVKM. V shed 8 bases, J shed 6 bases, and the junction held 9 bases outside the gene matches. The CDR3 runs to 13 residues. CDR3 protein: CASHRDRSSEQYF. The DNA for the CDR3 is TGTGCCAGCCATCGGGACAGGTCGTCCGAGCAGTACTTC.